The rows below give T cell receptor beta chains drawn from one sample of a study of cytomegalovirus exposure and HLA in healthy donors. Profiling relied on immunoSEQ multiplex PCR, and the TCRdb table lists in-frame clones only, not all of them. This sample has around 150,000 clones, with about 75% found just once. Input material: PBMCs. Receptors originate from a man aged 18 to 35 in good health and CMV-seropositive. The CDR3 runs from the conserved cysteine through the conserved F or W. Fields, in order: clone size, V gene, J gene, D gene, CDR3 DNA, CDR3 protein. The D gene is left open where the match is weak. The size field is filled for only some rows; it gives once, few, many or a size class.

>NA|TRBV10-2|TRBJ1-5|NA
TGCGCCAGCAGTGATCAGAAAAATAATCAGCCCCAGCATTTT
CASSDQKNNQPQHF
>NA|TRBV10-1|TRBJ1-2|NA
TGCGCCAGCAGTGAGTTTTGGGGGGTGAGGGTTTACGGCTACACCTTC
CASSEFWGVRVYGYTF
>NA|TRBV19|TRBJ1-4|TRBD1
TGTGCCAGTAGCGACAGGGGGCGGATTAATGAAAAACTGTTTTTT
CASSDRGRINEKLFF
>NA|TRBV5-4|TRBJ1-2|NA
TGTGCCAGCAGCTTGGACAGCCACTATGGCTACACCTTC
CASSLDSHYGYTF
>NA|TRBV27|TRBJ2-1|TRBD2
TGTGCCAGCACCACCAACCTAGCGGGAGGTATCAATGAGCAGTTCTTC
CASTTNLAGGINEQFF
>once|TRBV5-1|TRBJ2-3|NA
TGCGCCAGCAGCCCGACGAGGCCCGGCACAGATACGCAGTATTTT
CASSPTRPGTDTQYF
>NA|TRBV27|TRBJ1-1|NA
TGTGCCAGCATTAACTTAGGGGGCACTGAAGCTTTCTTT
CASINLGGTEAFF
>NA|TRBV6-4|TRBJ2-1|TRBD2
TGTGCCAGCAGGGCCCCGGGGGGCAATGAGCAGTTCTTC
CASRAPGGNEQFF
>NA|TRBV5-1|TRBJ1-6|TRBD1
TGCGCCAGCGCGGAGGGACAGGTCAATTCACCCCTCCACTTT
CASAEGQVNSPLHF
>NA|TRBV7-9|TRBJ1-3|NA
TGTGCCAGCAGCTCCGCAGGATCTGGAAACACCATATATTTT
CASSSAGSGNTIYF
>NA|TRBV5-1|TRBJ1-1|NA
TGCGCCAGCAGCTCCGGGGCCGGGGGCACTGAAGCTTTCTTT
CASSSGAGGTEAFF
>few|TRBV5-5|TRBJ2-2|TRBD2
TGTGCCAGCAGCCAGATAGCGGGAGGGGGCACCGGGGAGCTGTTTTTT
CASSQIAGGGTGELFF
>NA|TRBV10-3|TRBJ1-2|NA
TGTGCCATCAGTGAGTCCAGGGGAGACTATGGCTACACCTTC
CAISESRGDYGYTF
>NA|TRBV6-5|TRBJ1-1|TRBD1
TGTGCCAGCAAACAAGACAGGGGGAACACTGAAGCTTTCTTT
CASKQDRGNTEAFF
>NA|TRBV7-8|TRBJ1-1|NA
TGTGCCAGCAGCTTAGAGGTATCCCGCACGGGGACTGAAGCTTTCTTT
CASSLEVSRTGTEAFF
>few|TRBV6-1|TRBJ1-3|TRBD1
TGTGCCAGCAGTAGAACGACAGGGGGAGGAAACACCATATATTTT
CASSRTTGGGNTIYF
>NA|TRBV7-8|TRBJ2-5|NA
TGTGCCAGCAGCTTTAATTTGGGGGGTCTAATGGAGACCCAGTACTTC
CASSFNLGGLMETQYF
>NA|TRBV11-2|TRBJ2-4|NA
TGTGCCAGCAGCTTAGATATCCGAAAAGCCTTAGCCAAAAACATTCAGTACTTC
CASSLDIRKALAKNIQYF
>NA|TRBV10-2|TRBJ1-1|NA
TGCGCCAGTGGGGCCGGGACTTTTGAAGCTTTCTTT
CASGAGTFEAFF
>once|TRBV13|TRBJ1-1|NA
TGTGCCAGCACCCAGGGGCAGGGAACAGAAGCTTTCTTT
CASTQGQGTEAFF
>NA|TRBV18|TRBJ1-4|TRBD1
TGTGCCAGCTCACCAGTCCGGGACAGTAATGAAAAACTGTTTTTT
CASSPVRDSNEKLFF
>NA|TRBV10-3|TRBJ2-1|TRBD1
TGTGCCACCCGGACAGGAGATGAGCAGTTCTTC
CATRTGDEQFF
>NA|TRBV11-2|TRBJ1-5|TRBD1
TGTGCCAGCGGCGAACAGGGGAATCAGCCCCAGCATTTT
CASGEQGNQPQHF
>few|TRBV6-5|TRBJ2-1|TRBD1
TGTGCCAGCAGTGGTGACAGGGGGTCTGTCGATGAGCAGTTCTTC
CASSGDRGSVDEQFF
>NA|TRBV5-6|TRBJ1-5|TRBD1
TGTGCCAGCAGCTTGGCGGGACAGGGTGGCAATCAGCCCCAGCATTTT
CASSLAGQGGNQPQHF